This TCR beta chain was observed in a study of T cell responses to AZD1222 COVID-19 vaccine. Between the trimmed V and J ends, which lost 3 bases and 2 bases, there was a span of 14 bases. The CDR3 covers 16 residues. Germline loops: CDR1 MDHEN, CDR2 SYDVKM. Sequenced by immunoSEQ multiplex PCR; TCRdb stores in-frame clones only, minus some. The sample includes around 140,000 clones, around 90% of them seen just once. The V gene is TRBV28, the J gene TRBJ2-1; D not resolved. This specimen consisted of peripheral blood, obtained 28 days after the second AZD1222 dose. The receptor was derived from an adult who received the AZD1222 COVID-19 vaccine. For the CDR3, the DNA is TGTGCCAGCAGTTTGGAAGGATCCCGCCCCTACAATGAGCAGTTCTTC. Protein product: CASSLEGSRPYNEQFF.